The 16 T cell receptor beta chains given below trace back to one sample, sequenced in a study of blood T cell repertoires in COVID-19. TCRdb's table, derived via immunoSEQ multiplex PCR, lists solely in-frame clones and lacks some. The repertoire holds roughly 380,000 clones, 81% seen once, with 1.1% in the top ten. Specimen: peripheral blood. The receptor set was obtained from a human donor with acute or convalescent COVID-19. The donor label of this sample is uncertain.

The table lists this clone with a count of one. CDR3 protein: CASSSGTGGLPIYF. CDR3 sequence (DNA): TGCGCCAGCTCCTCCGGGACAGGCGGGCTTCCCATATATTTT. The chain is built from TRBV5-1 and TRBJ1-3, with 8 bases matching TRBD1. Germline V CDR1 and CDR2: SGHRS, YFSETQ. V lost 7 bases and J lost 11; bases outside the gene matches: 14. The CDR3 contains 14 residues.

The chain links TRBV28 to TRBJ2-7; 8 positions agree with TRBD1. From germline, CDR1 is MDHEN and CDR2 SYDVKM. V was clipped by 1 base and J by 6 bases; unmatched bases: 8. The CDR3 length is 15 residues. CDR3 nucleotide sequence: TGTGCCAGCAGTTTATTGGGGGTCAGGGGGCGCGAGCAGTACTTC. Its translation is CASSLLGVRGREQYF.

The rearrangement links TRBV2 to TRBJ1-3; a weak D match, TRBD1 (5 bases). The germline CDR1 and CDR2 sequences are SNHLY and FYNNEI. The CDR3 has 13 residues. Trimming took off 8 bases at V and 4 bases at J, with 12 bases between the two ends. CDR3 in amino acids: CASGAGVGNTIYF. DNA of the CDR3: TGTGCCAGCGGGGCGGGGGTCGGAAACACCATATATTTT.

This clone was seen only a few times. This chain joins TRBV5-1 and TRBJ1-2; D is unclear. The germline V gene has CDR1 SGHRS and CDR2 YFSETQ. V lost 0 bases, J lost 7 bases, and 7 bases lay in between. There are 12 residues in the CDR3. The CDR3 protein is CASSLGRSGYTF. CDR3 DNA: TGCGCCAGCAGCTTGGGGAGGAGTGGCTACACCTTC.

A note on this clone: Different DNA sequences within this sample yield the same CDR3. The CDR3 protein is CASSLGALGDTQYF. The CDR3 DNA is TGCGCCAGCAGCTTGGGTGCCCTCGGAGATACGCAGTATTTT. V gene TRBV5-1 combines with J gene TRBJ2-3; D is uncertain. Trimming removed 0 bases from V and 5 bases from J, with 10 bases in between. Germline V gives CDR1 SGHRS, CDR2 YFSETQ. This CDR3 has 14 residues.

This chain links TRBV11-2 with TRBJ2-1; 9 positions agree with TRBD2. CDR1 and CDR2 (germline): SGHAT, FQNNGV. The CDR3 sequence is 15 residues long. The V and J ends lost 3 bases and 6 bases, in that order; junction bases with no gene match: 6. CDR3 in amino acids: CASSFLAGVGNEQFF. The CDR3 DNA follows: TGTGCCAGCAGCTTTTTAGCGGGAGTAGGCAATGAGCAGTTCTTC.

The chain uses TRBV27 and TRBJ1-2, with D tentatively TRBD1 (6 bases). The CDR3 is 17 residues long. V lost 5 bases, J lost 2 bases, and 21 bases lay in between. Looked up from germline, CDR1 is MNHEY and CDR2 is SMNVEV (reference sequence). CDR3 sequence (DNA): TGTGCCAGCAGTCCCCAGGGGTCCCGTATTCTAAACTATGGCTACACCTTC. It is translated as CASSPQGSRILNYGYTF.

This chain joins TRBV5-1 and TRBJ2-7; 11 bases are a match to TRBD2. The CDR3 runs 16 residues. V shed 1 base and J 6 bases; nucleotides not matched to a gene: 9. Germline CDR1 SGHRS, CDR2 YFSETQ. DNA of the CDR3: TGCGCCAGCAGCTTGATGACTAGCGGGGTCTCAGGCGAGCAGTACTTC. This encodes CASSLMTSGVSGEQYF. Together with reference TRBV5-1 and TRBJ2-7, the CDR3 gives the full variable domain: KAGVTQTPRYLIKTRGQQVTLSCSPISGHRSVSWYQQTPGQGLQFLFEYFSETQRNKGNFPGRFSGRQFSNSRSEMNVSTLELGDSALYLCASSLMTSGVSGEQYFGPGTRLTVT.

This sequence joins TRBV3-1 (or the pseudogene TRBV3-2) and TRBJ2-7; D unresolved. The germline CDR1 and CDR2 sequences are LGHDT and YNNKEL (reference sequence). Trimming cost V 1 base and J 3 bases, with 13 bases left between them. There are 15 residues in the CDR3. In nucleotides, the CDR3 is TGTGCCAGCAGCCAAGGGCCAGCGAGGTACTACGAGCAGTACTTC. Translation gives CASSQGPARYYEQYF.

The chain uses TRBV30 and TRBJ2-7; the match to TRBD2 covers 9 bases. The ends lost 0 bases at V and 6 bases at J; junction bases unmatched: 6. The germline V gene has CDR1 GTSNPN and CDR2 SVGIG (reference sequence). This CDR3 comprises 14 residues. The CDR3 spells CAWSVIAGDLEQYF. The CDR3 coding sequence is TGTGCCTGGAGTGTAATAGCGGGAGATCTCGAGCAGTACTTC.

This clone was seen only once. The rearrangement uses TRBV15 and TRBJ1-2, with D perhaps matching TRBD1 (5 bases). The germline CDR1 and CDR2 sequences are LNHNV and YYDKDF (reference sequence). The CDR3 covers 13 residues. Trimming shortened V by 1 base and J by 4 bases, and 7 bases separated the two germline ends. Written as DNA, the CDR3 is TGTGCCACCAGCAGAGTCGGGGGCTATGGCTACACCTTC. It specifies CATSRVGGYGYTF. Full variable domain (outside the CDR3, taken from reference TRBV15 and TRBJ1-2): DAMVIQNPRYQVTQFGKPVTLSCSQTLNHNVMYWYQQKSSQAPKLLFHYYDKDFNNEADTPDNFQSRRPNTSFCFLDIRSPGLGDTAMYLCATSRVGGYGYTFGSGTRLTVV.

This sequence joins TRBV29-1 and TRBJ1-1; 7 nucleotides align to TRBD1. This CDR3 is built from 14 residues. The ends lost 6 bases at V and 0 bases at J; junction bases unmatched: 7. The germline V gene has CDR1 SQVTM and CDR2 ANQGSEA. CDR3 in amino acids: CSVVGQRMNTEAFF. The CDR3 DNA follows: TGCAGCGTCGTGGGACAGCGAATGAACACTGAAGCTTTCTTT.

The table lists this clone with many counts. The DNA for the CDR3 is TGTGCCAGCAGGACAGGGCCCGGGGAGCTGTTTTTT. Translating gives CASRTGPGELFF. The J gene is TRBJ2-2, the V gene TRBV2; TRBD1 matches at 7 bases. This CDR3 has 12 amino acids. The V gene end was trimmed by 6 bases and the J gene end by 6 bases; junction bases not matched to a gene: 1. CDR1 and CDR2 from the germline V gene are SNHLY and FYNNEI.

V gene TRBV19 combines with J gene TRBJ1-1; 10 nucleotides agree with TRBD1. Germline CDR1 and CDR2: LNHDA and SQIVND (reference sequence). CDR3 length: 15 residues. V shed 7 bases, J shed 3 bases, and the junction held 8 bases outside the gene matches. The CDR3 here is CASKRTGQGYTEAFF. DNA for the CDR3: TGTGCCAGTAAACGGACGGGACAGGGGTACACTGAAGCTTTCTTT.

This chain uses TRBV7-9 with TRBJ1-1, with D possibly matching TRBD1 (6 bases). The germline V gene encodes CDR1 SEHNR and CDR2 FQNEAQ (reference sequence). This CDR3 has 13 residues. V lost 6 bases, J lost 3 bases, and 11 bases lay in between. In DNA, the CDR3 is TGTGCCAGCAGAACAAACAGGGACACTGAAGCTTTCTTT. Amino acid sequence: CASRTNRDTEAFF.

J is TRBJ2-2 and V is TRBV7-9; D is ambiguous. This CDR3 region has 13 residues. Germline values: CDR1 SEHNR, CDR2 FQNEAQ (reference sequence). Trimming took 5 bases from V and 5 from J, leaving 9 bases between them. In nucleotides, the CDR3 is TGTGCCAGCAGCCGAGGTGGGACCGGGGAGCTGTTTTTT. This codes for CASSRGGTGELFF.